A selection of T cell receptor beta chains follows, all from one sample in a study of T cell responses to AZD1222 COVID-19 vaccine. Libraries were prepared by immunoSEQ multiplex PCR; TCRdb keeps only in-frame clonotypes and omits some of them. The table shows about 68,000 clones, with roughly 88% occurring only once. The starting material was peripheral blood, obtained on day 0 of AZD1222 vaccination. These receptors were taken from an adult in good health. Each CDR3 is given with its conserved first and last residue. Fields, in order: V gene, clone size, D gene, J gene, CDR3 DNA, CDR3 protein. The D gene is left open where the match is weak. Only some rows state a clone size, as once, few, many or a class for expanded clones.

TRBV6-6	NA	NA	TRBJ1-2	TGTGCCAGCAGTTACTCAGGGGAATATGGCTACACCTTC	CASSYSGEYGYTF
TRBV7-2	NA	NA	TRBJ2-1	TGTGCCAGCAGCCCAGGGACAAACTCCTACAATGAGCAGTTCTTC	CASSPGTNSYNEQFF
TRBV7-9	NA	NA	TRBJ2-5	TGTGCCAGCAGCTTTTCAACTGCCACCCAAGAGACCCAGTACTTC	CASSFSTATQETQYF
TRBV6-1	once	NA	TRBJ1-2	TGTGCCAGCAGGGAAGGGGGGGGCGCTTATGGCTACACCTTC	CASREGGGAYGYTF
TRBV29-1	NA	NA	TRBJ2-7	TGCAGCGCGTCATGGCGGGGATTGGGCCTCGACGGGACCAACGAGCAGTACTTC	CSASWRGLGLDGTNEQYF
TRBV9	NA	TRBD2	TRBJ2-1	TGTGCCAGCAGCTCCCCGGGACTAGGCCCGGGGGAGCAGTTCTTC	CASSSPGLGPGEQFF
TRBV3-1/TRBV3-2	NA	TRBD2	TRBJ2-3	TGTGCCAGCAGCCAAGGAGCGGGGGGGCTGGATACGCAGTATTTT	CASSQGAGGLDTQYF
TRBV18	NA	NA	TRBJ1-2	TGTGCCAGCTCACCACCGGGGGATCGCTATGGCTACACCTTC	CASSPPGDRYGYTF
TRBV19	NA	NA	TRBJ2-2	TGTGCCAGTAGTATCCCCCCGGGGAACGGGGAGCTGTTTTTT	CASSIPPGNGELFF
TRBV28	medium-sized	TRBD1	TRBJ2-7	TGTGCCAGCAGTTCTTCCGGGACAGACCTCTCCTACGAGCAGTACTTC	CASSSSGTDLSYEQYF
TRBV10-3	NA	NA	TRBJ1-4	TGTGCCATCAGTGAAAGGGGATATGAAAAACTGTTTTTT	CAISERGYEKLFF
TRBV12-3/TRBV12-4	NA	TRBD2	TRBJ2-7	TGTGCCAGCAGGGTAGCGGGGCCCTACGAGCAGTACTTC	CASRVAGPYEQYF
TRBV29-1	once	TRBD1	TRBJ2-2	TGCAGCGTCGTAACCCGGGACAGGGAAACGAATTCCGTAACCGGGGAGCTGTTTTTT	CSVVTRDRETNSVTGELFF
TRBV3-1/TRBV3-2	once	TRBD2	TRBJ2-1	TGTGCCAGCAAGAACGGGGGGGCGAATGAGCAGTTCTTC	CASKNGGANEQFF
TRBV7-2	NA	NA	TRBJ1-3	TGTGCCAGCAGCCGAATCGGGGTTCACACCATATATTTT	CASSRIGVHTIYF
TRBV19	NA	NA	TRBJ1-6	TGTGCCAGTAGTATAGGGGCTGATTATAATTCACCCCTCCACTTT	CASSIGADYNSPLHF
TRBV11-2	NA	NA	TRBJ1-6	TGTGCCAGCAGCTTAGCTGGGCAGACCGATAATTCACCCCTCCACTTT	CASSLAGQTDNSPLHF
TRBV3-1/TRBV3-2	once	NA	TRBJ2-5	TGTGCCAGCAGCGTCAGGGGTCGGGGGGAGACCCAGTACTTC	CASSVRGRGETQYF
TRBV10-2	NA	NA	TRBJ2-1	TGCGCCAGCAGTGGTGGTTATGAGCAGTTCTTC	CASSGGYEQFF
TRBV27	NA	TRBD1	TRBJ2-7	TGTGCCAGCAGTTTCGGGACAGCGTCCTACGAGCAGTACTTC	CASSFGTASYEQYF
TRBV5-1	NA	NA	TRBJ1-1	TGCGCCAGCAGCTTGGCCGGGTCGATGAACACTGAAGCTTTCTTT	CASSLAGSMNTEAFF
TRBV30	NA	NA	TRBJ1-5	TGTGCCTGGAGTGCGCCGAATCAGCCCCAGCATTTT	CAWSAPNQPQHF
TRBV28	NA	NA	TRBJ1-4	TGTGCCAGCAGCCGAGCTTTGGGAAAACTGTTTTTT	CASSRALGKLFF
TRBV29-1	NA	TRBD1	TRBJ2-1	TGCAGCGTTGACCATCCAACAGGGGACGAGCAGTTCTTC	CSVDHPTGDEQFF
TRBV7-2	once	NA	TRBJ2-7	TGTGCCAGCAGCTTACGGGTTGCCCCCTACGAGCAGTACTTC	CASSLRVAPYEQYF
TRBV10-3	NA	TRBD2	TRBJ2-3	TGTGCCATCAGTGATCGTGGGATGGCGGGAGGAGGGGGAGATACGCAGTATTTT	CAISDRGMAGGGGDTQYF
TRBV3-1/TRBV3-2	NA	NA	TRBJ2-1	TGTGCCAGCACCGCGGGACCCACCCCAAACAATGAGCAGTTCTTC	CASTAGPTPNNEQFF
TRBV28	once	NA	TRBJ1-1	TGTGCCAGCATGGCGGGTTCGTACACTGAAGCTTTCTTT	CASMAGSYTEAFF
TRBV5-6	NA	NA	TRBJ1-2	TGTGCCAGCAGCATAATGGAATGGATACAGGGAGGCTATGGCTACACCTTC	CASSIMEWIQGGYGYTF
TRBV28	NA	NA	TRBJ1-2	TGTGCCAGCAGTTTAGAAGAGGCCAGGGGCTACACCTTC	CASSLEEARGYTF
TRBV7-7	NA	TRBD2	TRBJ2-3	TGTGCCAGCAGCCTAAGCGGGGGGGAGGGAGATACGCAGTATTTT	CASSLSGGEGDTQYF
TRBV27	NA	NA	TRBJ2-6	TGTGCCAGCAGTCCCCCGGTTACAAGCTCTGGGGCCAACGTCCTGACTTTC	CASSPPVTSSGANVLTF
TRBV5-1	NA	TRBD1	TRBJ2-3	TGCGCCAGCAGATTCACAGGGGGCGCCTCAGATACGCAGTATTTT	CASRFTGGASDTQYF
TRBV4-1	NA	TRBD1	TRBJ2-7	TGCGCCAGCAGCCAGGCCGATGGACAGGGATACGAGCAGTACTTC	CASSQADGQGYEQYF
TRBV19	NA	TRBD1	TRBJ2-5	TGTGCCAGTAGCTGGGGACCGGGACAGGGTGGAGAGACCCAGTACTTC	CASSWGPGQGGETQYF
TRBV13	NA	NA	TRBJ2-2	TGTGCCAGCAGCTTAGGAGCTTCGGTCACCGGGGAGCTGTTTTTT	CASSLGASVTGELFF
TRBV5-6	NA	TRBD1	TRBJ1-5	TGTGCCAGCAGCTCTTCCGGGACAGGGGCCCGAAATAGCAATCAGCCCCAGCATTTT	CASSSSGTGARNSNQPQHF
TRBV6-1	NA	TRBD1	TRBJ1-5	TGTGCCAGCAGTGAAGTCGGGGACAGGGTTCAGCCCCAGCATTTT	CASSEVGDRVQPQHF
TRBV5-4	NA	TRBD2	TRBJ2-1	TGTGCCAGCAGCCAAGGGACTAGCGGGACCTACAATGAGCAGTTCTTC	CASSQGTSGTYNEQFF
TRBV25-1	few	NA	TRBJ2-5	TGTGCCAGCAGTGAGGACAGCCAAGAGACCCAGTACTTC	CASSEDSQETQYF
TRBV28	NA	NA	TRBJ1-2	TGTGCCACCGCGCTAGTAGGGGAGGGCTACTATGGCTACACCTTC	CATALVGEGYYGYTF
TRBV11-2	NA	TRBD1	TRBJ1-1	TGTGCCAGCAGCGCAGCCGGGACAGGGGGCACTGAAGCTTTCTTT	CASSAAGTGGTEAFF
TRBV2	once	NA	TRBJ2-2	TGTGCCAGCAGTGAAAGGTCAGGAGAGAACACCGGGGAGCTGTTTTTT	CASSERSGENTGELFF
TRBV7-2	few	NA	TRBJ1-5	TGTGCCAGCAGCGGCCAAGGCGGTAACAATCAGCCCCAGCATTTT	CASSGQGGNNQPQHF
TRBV7-8	NA	NA	TRBJ2-5	TGTGCCAGCAGCTTGGGCCCGGGACCACAAGAGACCCAGTACTTC	CASSLGPGPQETQYF
TRBV2	once	NA	TRBJ2-3	TGTGCCAGCAGTGAACCTTGGACTACCACAGATACGCAGTATTTT	CASSEPWTTTDTQYF
TRBV4-2	NA	TRBD2	TRBJ2-5	TGTGCCAGCAGCCCCAACCCAACGGGGGGGCCAGGAGAGACCCAGTACTTC	CASSPNPTGGPGETQYF
TRBV5-4	once	NA	TRBJ1-4	TGTGCCAGCAGCCCCGGACAGAGCCGGGCTAATGAAAAACTGTTTTTT	CASSPGQSRANEKLFF
TRBV9	NA	TRBD1	TRBJ1-6	TGTGCCAGCAGCGTAGACCAGGGGGAGGATTCACCCCTCCACTTT	CASSVDQGEDSPLHF
TRBV9	NA	NA	TRBJ1-1	TGTGCCAGCAGCAAAGGACAGTGGGCCGAAGCTTTCTTT	CASSKGQWAEAFF
TRBV12-3/TRBV12-4	NA	NA	TRBJ1-5	TGTGCCAGCAGTAGGGACGTCTATCAGCCCCAGCATTTT	CASSRDVYQPQHF
TRBV10-2	NA	TRBD2	TRBJ2-1	TGCGCCAGCAAAGGACTAGAAGGTGAGCAGTTCTTC	CASKGLEGEQFF
TRBV19	NA	TRBD1	TRBJ2-2	TGTGCCAGTAGTTCCCGGACAGGGGAAACCGGGGAGCTGTTTTTT	CASSSRTGETGELFF